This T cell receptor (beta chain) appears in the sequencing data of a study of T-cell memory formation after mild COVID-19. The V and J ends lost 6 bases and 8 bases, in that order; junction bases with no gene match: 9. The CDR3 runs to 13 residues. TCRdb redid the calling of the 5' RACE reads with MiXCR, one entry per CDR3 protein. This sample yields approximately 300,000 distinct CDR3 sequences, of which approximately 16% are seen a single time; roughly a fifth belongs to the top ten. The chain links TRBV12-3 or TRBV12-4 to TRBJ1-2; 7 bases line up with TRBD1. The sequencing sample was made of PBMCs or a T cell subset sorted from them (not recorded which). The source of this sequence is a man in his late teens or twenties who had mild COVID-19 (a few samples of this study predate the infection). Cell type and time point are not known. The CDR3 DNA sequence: TGTGCCAGCAGCTATAACAGGGGTGGCGGCTACACCTTC. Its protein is CASSYNRGGGYTF.